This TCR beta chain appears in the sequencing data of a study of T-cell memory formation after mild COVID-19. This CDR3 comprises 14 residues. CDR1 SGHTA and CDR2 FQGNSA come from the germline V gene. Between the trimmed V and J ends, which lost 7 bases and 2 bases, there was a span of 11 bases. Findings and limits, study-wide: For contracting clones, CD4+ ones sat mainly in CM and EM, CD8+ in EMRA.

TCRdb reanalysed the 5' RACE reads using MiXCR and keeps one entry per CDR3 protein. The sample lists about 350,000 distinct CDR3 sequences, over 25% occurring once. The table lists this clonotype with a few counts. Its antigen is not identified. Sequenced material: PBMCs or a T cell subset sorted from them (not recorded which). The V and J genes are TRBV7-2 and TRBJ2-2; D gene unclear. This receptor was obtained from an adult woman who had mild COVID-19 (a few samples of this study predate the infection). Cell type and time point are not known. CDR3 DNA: TGTGCCAGCATCCGATACAGAAACACCGGGGAGCTGTTTTTT. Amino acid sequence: CASIRYRNTGELFF.